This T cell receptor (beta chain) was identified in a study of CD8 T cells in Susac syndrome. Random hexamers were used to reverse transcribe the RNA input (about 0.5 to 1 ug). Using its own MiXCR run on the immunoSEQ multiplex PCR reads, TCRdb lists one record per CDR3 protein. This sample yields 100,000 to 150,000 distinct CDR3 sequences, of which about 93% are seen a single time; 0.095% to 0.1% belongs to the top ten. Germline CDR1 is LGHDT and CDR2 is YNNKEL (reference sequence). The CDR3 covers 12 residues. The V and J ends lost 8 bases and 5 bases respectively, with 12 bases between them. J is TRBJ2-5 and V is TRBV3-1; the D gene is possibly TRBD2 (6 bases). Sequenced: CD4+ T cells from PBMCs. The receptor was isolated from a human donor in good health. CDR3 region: CASGKGGETQYF. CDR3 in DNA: TGTGCCAGCGGGAAGGGAGGCGAGACCCAGTACTTC.